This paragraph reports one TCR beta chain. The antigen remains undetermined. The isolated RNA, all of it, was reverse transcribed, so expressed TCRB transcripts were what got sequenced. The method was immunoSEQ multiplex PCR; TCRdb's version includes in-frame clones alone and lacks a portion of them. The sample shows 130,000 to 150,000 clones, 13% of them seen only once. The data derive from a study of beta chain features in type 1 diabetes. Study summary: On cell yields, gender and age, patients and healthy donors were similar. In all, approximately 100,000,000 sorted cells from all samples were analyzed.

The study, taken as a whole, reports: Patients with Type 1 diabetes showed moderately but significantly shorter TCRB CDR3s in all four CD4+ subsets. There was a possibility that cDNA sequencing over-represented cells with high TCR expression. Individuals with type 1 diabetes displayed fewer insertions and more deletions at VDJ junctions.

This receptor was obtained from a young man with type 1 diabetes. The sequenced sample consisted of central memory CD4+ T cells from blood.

CDR3 in DNA: TGTGCCAGTAGTCTCGACACGACGGGTCTTCGGGGAAAACTGTTTTTT. Translating gives CASSLDTTGLRGKLFF. The chain links TRBV19 to TRBJ1-4, with unresolved D. Trimming took off 5 bases at V and 10 bases at J, with 23 bases between the two ends. The germline V gene has CDR1 LNHDA and CDR2 SQIVND (reference sequence). The length of the CDR3 is 16 residues.